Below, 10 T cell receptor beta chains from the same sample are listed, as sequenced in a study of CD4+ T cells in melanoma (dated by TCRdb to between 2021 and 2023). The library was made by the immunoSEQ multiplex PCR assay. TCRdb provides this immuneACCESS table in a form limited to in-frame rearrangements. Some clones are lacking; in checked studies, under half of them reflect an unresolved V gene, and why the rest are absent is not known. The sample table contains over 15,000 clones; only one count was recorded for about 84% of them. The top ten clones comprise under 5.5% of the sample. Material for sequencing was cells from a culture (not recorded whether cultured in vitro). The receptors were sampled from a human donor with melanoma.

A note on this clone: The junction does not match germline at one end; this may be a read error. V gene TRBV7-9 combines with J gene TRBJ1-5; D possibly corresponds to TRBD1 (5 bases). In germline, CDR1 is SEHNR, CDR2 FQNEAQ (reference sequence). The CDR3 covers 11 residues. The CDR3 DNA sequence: TGTGCCAGCAGCTCCCCGGGGACTAGGATTTTT. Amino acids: CASSSPGTRIF.

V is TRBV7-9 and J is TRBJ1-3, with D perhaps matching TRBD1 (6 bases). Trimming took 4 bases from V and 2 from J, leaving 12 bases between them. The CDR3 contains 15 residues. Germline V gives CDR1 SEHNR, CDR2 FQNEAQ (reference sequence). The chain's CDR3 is CASSSGGGAGNTIYF. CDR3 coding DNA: TGTGCCAGCAGCTCCGGAGGGGGAGCTGGAAACACCATATATTTT. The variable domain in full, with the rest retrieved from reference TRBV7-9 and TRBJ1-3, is DTGVSQNPRHKITKRGQNVTFRCDPISEHNRLYWYRQTLGQGPEFLTYFQNEAQLEKSRLLSDRFSAERPKGSFSTLEIQRTEQGDSAMYLCASSSGGGAGNTIYFGEGSWLTVV.

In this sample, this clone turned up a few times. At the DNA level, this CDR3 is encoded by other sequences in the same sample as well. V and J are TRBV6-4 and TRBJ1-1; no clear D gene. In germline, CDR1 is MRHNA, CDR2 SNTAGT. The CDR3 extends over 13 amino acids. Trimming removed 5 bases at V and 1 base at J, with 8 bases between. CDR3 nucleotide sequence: TGTGCCAGCAGTTCTAATTGGAACACTGAAGCTTTCTTT. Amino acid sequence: CASSSNWNTEAFF.

The CDR3 bases are TGTGCCAGCAGTTACCAGGTGGCTGAAGCTTTCTTT. As protein: CASSYQVAEAFF. The chain recombines TRBV6-6 with TRBJ1-1; D gene unclear. CDR3 length equals 12 residues. Trimming stripped 2 bases from V and 6 bases from J, with 7 bases between. Germline lookup yields CDR1 MNHNY and CDR2 SVGAGI (reference sequence).

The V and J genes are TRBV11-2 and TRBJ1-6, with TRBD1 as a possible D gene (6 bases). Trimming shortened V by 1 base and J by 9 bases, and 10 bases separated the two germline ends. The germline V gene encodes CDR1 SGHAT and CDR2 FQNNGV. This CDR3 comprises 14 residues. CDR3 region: CASSLAQGLSPLHF. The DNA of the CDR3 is TGTGCCAGCAGCTTAGCACAGGGTCTTTCACCCCTCCACTTT.

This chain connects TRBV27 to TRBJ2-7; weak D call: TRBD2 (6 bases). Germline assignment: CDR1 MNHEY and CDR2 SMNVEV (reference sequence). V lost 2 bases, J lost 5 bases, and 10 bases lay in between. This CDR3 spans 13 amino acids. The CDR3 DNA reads TGTGCCAGCAGTTTAGCGGGACCCCACGAGCAGTACTTC. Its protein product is CASSLAGPHEQYF.

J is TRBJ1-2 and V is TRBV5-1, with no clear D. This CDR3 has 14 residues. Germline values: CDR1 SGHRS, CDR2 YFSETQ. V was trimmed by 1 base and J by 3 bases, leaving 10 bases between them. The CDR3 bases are TGCGCCAGCAGCTTGCGGCAGGACGACTATGGCTACACCTTC. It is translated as CASSLRQDDYGYTF.

CDR3 amino acids: CASRASGYTF. In nucleotides, the CDR3 is TGTGCCAGCAGGGCCTCTGGCTACACCTTC. The chain links TRBV6-1 to TRBJ1-2; D uncertain. The CDR3 contains 10 residues. The V end was cut by 6 bases, the J end by 7 bases, with 6 bases between. CDR1 is MNHNS, CDR2 SASEGT, per germline.

The CDR3 is CASGRGGGYTF. For the CDR3, the DNA is TGTGCCAGCGGACGTGGGGGAGGCTACACCTTC. This chain links TRBV7-8 with TRBJ1-2, with D maybe TRBD1 (5 bases). Germline V gene lookup returns CDR1 SGHVS and CDR2 FQNEAQ. There are 11 residues in the CDR3. Trimming took 8 bases from V and 8 from J, leaving 12 bases between them. The full variable domain, completed using reference TRBV7-8 and TRBJ1-2, is GAGVSQSPRYKVAKRGQDVALRCDPISGHVSLFWYQQALGQGPEFLTYFQNEAQLDKSGLPSDRFFAERPEGSVSTLKIQRTQQEDSAVYLCASGRGGGYTFGSGTRLTVV.

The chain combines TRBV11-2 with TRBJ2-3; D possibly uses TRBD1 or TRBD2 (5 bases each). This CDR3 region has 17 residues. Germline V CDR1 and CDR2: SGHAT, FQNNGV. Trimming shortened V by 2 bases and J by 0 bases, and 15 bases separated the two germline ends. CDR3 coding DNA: TGTGCCAGCAGCTTACTGAAGGGACGGATAAGCACAGATACGCAGTATTTT. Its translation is CASSLLKGRISTDTQYF.